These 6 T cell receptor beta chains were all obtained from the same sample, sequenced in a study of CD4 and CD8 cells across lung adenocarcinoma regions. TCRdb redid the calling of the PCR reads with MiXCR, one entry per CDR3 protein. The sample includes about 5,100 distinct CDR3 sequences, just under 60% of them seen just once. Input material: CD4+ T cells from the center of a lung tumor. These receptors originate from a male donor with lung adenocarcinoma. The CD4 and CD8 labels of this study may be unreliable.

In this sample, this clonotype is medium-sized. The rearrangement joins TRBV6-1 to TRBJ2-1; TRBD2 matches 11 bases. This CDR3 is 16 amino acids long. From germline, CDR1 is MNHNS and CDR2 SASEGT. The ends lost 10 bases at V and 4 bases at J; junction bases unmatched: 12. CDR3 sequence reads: CATPSPPSGGYNEQFF. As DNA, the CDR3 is TGTGCCACCCCAAGCCCTCCTAGCGGGGGGTACAATGAGCAGTTCTTC.

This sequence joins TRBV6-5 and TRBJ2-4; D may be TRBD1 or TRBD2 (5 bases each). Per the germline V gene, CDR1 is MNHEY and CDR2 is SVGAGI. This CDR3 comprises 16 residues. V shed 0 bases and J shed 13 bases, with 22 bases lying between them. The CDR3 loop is CASSYSGTCAKDTQYF. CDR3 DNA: TGTGCCAGCAGTTACTCGGGGACGTGTGCCAAAGATACGCAGTACTTC.

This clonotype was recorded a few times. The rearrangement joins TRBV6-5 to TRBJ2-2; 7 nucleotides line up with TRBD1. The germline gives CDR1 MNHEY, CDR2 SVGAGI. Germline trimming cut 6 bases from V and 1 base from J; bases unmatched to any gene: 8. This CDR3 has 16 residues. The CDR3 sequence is CASRYGQAKNTGELFF. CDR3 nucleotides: TGTGCCAGCAGGTACGGACAGGCGAAGAACACCGGGGAGCTGTTTTTT.

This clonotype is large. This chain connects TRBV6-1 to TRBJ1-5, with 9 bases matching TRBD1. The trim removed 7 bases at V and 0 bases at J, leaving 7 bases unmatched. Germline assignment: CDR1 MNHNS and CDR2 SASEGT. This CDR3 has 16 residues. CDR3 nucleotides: TGTGCCAGCACCAAAGGACAGGGGAGTAGCAATCAGCCCCAGCATTTT. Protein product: CASTKGQGSSNQPQHF.

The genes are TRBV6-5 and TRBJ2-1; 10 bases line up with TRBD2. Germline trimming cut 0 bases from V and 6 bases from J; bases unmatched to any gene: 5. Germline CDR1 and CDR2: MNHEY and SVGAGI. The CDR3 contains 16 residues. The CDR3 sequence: CASSYSGAGGRNEQFF. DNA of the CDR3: TGTGCCAGCAGTTACTCGGGAGCGGGGGGGCGCAATGAGCAGTTCTTC.

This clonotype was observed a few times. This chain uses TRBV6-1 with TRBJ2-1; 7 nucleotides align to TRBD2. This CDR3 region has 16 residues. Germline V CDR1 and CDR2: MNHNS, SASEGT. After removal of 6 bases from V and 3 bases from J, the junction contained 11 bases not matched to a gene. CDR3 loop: CASRSGTTQSYNEQFF. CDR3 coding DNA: TGTGCCAGCAGGTCAGGGACTACACAGAGCTACAATGAGCAGTTCTTC.